The rows below give T cell receptor beta chains drawn from one sample of a study of T cell responses to AZD1222 COVID-19 vaccine. The table came from immunoSEQ multiplex PCR; TCRdb's copy has only in-frame clones and leaves some out. The data show 150,000 or so clones, 70% to 90% seen once. The sample here was peripheral blood, taken on day 0 of MenACWY control vaccination. All receptors derive from an adult in good health. Each CDR3 is given with its conserved first and last residue. A D gene is named only where the DNA matches it firmly. Clone sizes are given selectively: once, few, many, or a class where the clone is expanded.

J | length | D | V | size | DNA | CDR3
TRBJ2-1 | 15 | - | TRBV15 | - | TGTGCCACCAGCAGATCCACTAGCTCCTACAATGAGCAGTTCTTC | CATSRSTSSYNEQFF
TRBJ2-1 | 10 | TRBD2 | TRBV30 | - | TGTGCCTGGGGGGAGGGTGAGCAGTTCTTC | CAWGEGEQFF
TRBJ1-5 | 16 | - | TRBV19 | once | TGTGCCAGTAGTCCTCTTACACAGCGGGGGAATCAGCCCCAGCATTTT | CASSPLTQRGNQPQHF
TRBJ2-3 | 15 | TRBD2 | TRBV6-2/TRBV6-3 | - | TGTGCCAGCAGTCCAAGCGGGAGCCCCCCAGATACGCAGTATTTT | CASSPSGSPPDTQYF
TRBJ2-1 | 17 | TRBD2 | TRBV7-9 | - | TGTGCCAGCAGCTCCGGGACTAGCGGAAGCTCCTACAATGAGCAGTTCTTC | CASSSGTSGSSYNEQFF
TRBJ2-2 | 22 | TRBD1 | TRBV9 | - | TGTGCCAGCAGCGTAGATGGGAGATCCGGGACAGGGGGCGCAGGATGGACCGGGGAGCTGTTTTTT | CASSVDGRSGTGGAGWTGELFF
TRBJ1-2 | 12 | - | TRBV6-5 | - | TGTGCCAGCAGTTCCTTAGGGGGGGGCTACACCTTC | CASSSLGGGYTF
TRBJ1-4 | 16 | TRBD1 | TRBV5-4 | - | TGTGCCAGCAGCCAACCGGGAAGGACAGGGATCGAAAAACTGTTTTTT | CASSQPGRTGIEKLFF
TRBJ2-3 | 16 | TRBD1 | TRBV6-6 | - | TGTGCCAGCAGGTCTCCGGGACAGGGGGCAAAAGATACGCAGTATTTT | CASRSPGQGAKDTQYF
TRBJ2-6 | 19 | TRBD2 | TRBV4-3 | - | TGCGCCAGCAGCCAAGCCCCGACTAGCGGGAGCTCTGGGGCCAACGTCCTGACTTTC | CASSQAPTSGSSGANVLTF
TRBJ2-3 | 16 | TRBD2 | TRBV6-1 | - | TGTGCCAGCAGTGAACTCCCGGGACTAACGGTAGATACGCAGTATTTT | CASSELPGLTVDTQYF
TRBJ1-3 | 15 | TRBD1 | TRBV7-9 | - | TGTGCCAGCAGCTTACGGGACAGGGGAGTAAACACCATATATTTT | CASSLRDRGVNTIYF
TRBJ2-7 | 13 | TRBD1 | TRBV6-6 | - | TGTGCCTCTGGGACAGGGGACTCCTACGAGCAGTACTTC | CASGTGDSYEQYF
TRBJ1-4 | 15 | - | TRBV7-2 | - | TGTGCCAGCAGCTTATTAGGGCAGCGCGATGAAAAACTGTTTTTT | CASSLLGQRDEKLFF
TRBJ1-1 | 15 | TRBD1 | TRBV19 | - | TGTGCCAGTAGTATACCGGACAGGACGAACACTGAAGCTTTCTTT | CASSIPDRTNTEAFF
TRBJ2-1 | 13 | - | TRBV15 | - | TGTGCCACCAGCAGAACGCCAGGCAATGAGCAGTTCTTC | CATSRTPGNEQFF
TRBJ2-7 | 13 | TRBD2 | TRBV6-5 | - | TGTGCCTGGCGGGAGCGGGGGCTCTACGAGCAGTACTTC | CAWRERGLYEQYF
TRBJ2-2 | 16 | - | TRBV9 | - | TGTGCCAGCAGCGTAGGGACAGCCCCGAACACCGGGGAGCTGTTTTTT | CASSVGTAPNTGELFF
TRBJ1-1 | 14 | - | TRBV27 | - | TGTGCCAGCAGCCGACAGTCAATGAACACTGAAGCTTTCTTT | CASSRQSMNTEAFF
TRBJ2-7 | 15 | - | TRBV7-2 | - | TGTGCCAGCAGCCCGCCCCTCCTGGTTACTTCAGAGCAGTACTTC | CASSPPLLVTSEQYF
TRBJ1-2 | 15 | - | TRBV6-2/TRBV6-3 | - | TGTGCCAGCAGTTCCCCCTTCAAGGGAAACTATGGCTACACCTTC | CASSSPFKGNYGYTF
TRBJ1-5 | 13 | - | TRBV6-5 | - | TGTGCCAGCAGTTACTCTCTAAAACAGCCCCAGCATTTT | CASSYSLKQPQHF
TRBJ1-4 | 15 | - | TRBV5-1 | - | TGCGCCAGCAACCTAGGTGATAATCCGGGGGAAAAACTGTTTTTT | CASNLGDNPGEKLFF
TRBJ1-2 | 14 | - | TRBV10-3 | - | TGTGCCATCAGTGAGACGACCGCAAACTATGGCTACACCTTC | CAISETTANYGYTF
TRBJ2-2 | 14 | - | TRBV19 | - | TGTGCCAGTAGAACCGGACGGGAGTCCGGGGAGCTGTTTTTT | CASRTGRESGELFF
TRBJ2-5 | 14 | TRBD1 | TRBV5-1 | - | TGCGCCAGCACCGAACCGACAGGGGGAGAGACCCAGTACTTC | CASTEPTGGETQYF
TRBJ2-3 | 14 | - | TRBV28 | - | TGTGCCAGCAGACTCGGGGGGCAAAAAGATACGCAGTATTTT | CASRLGGQKDTQYF
TRBJ2-1 | 17 | TRBD2 | TRBV7-2 | - | TGTGCCAGCAGCCCCCGTCAAGCGGGATCTCCCTACAATGAGCAGTTCTTC | CASSPRQAGSPYNEQFF
TRBJ2-1 | 15 | TRBD2 | TRBV7-9 | - | TGTGCCAGCAGTTTAGCGGGAGGGGTCCACAATGAGCAGTTCTTC | CASSLAGGVHNEQFF
TRBJ1-5 | 17 | TRBD1 | TRBV5-5 | - | TGTGCCAGCAGACCCGGGACAGGGTCCAATAGCAATCAGCCCCAGCATTTT | CASRPGTGSNSNQPQHF
TRBJ1-2 | 13 | - | TRBV29-1 | - | TGCAGCGTTGGGTCCGCGACGGCCGGAGGCTACACCTTC | CSVGSATAGGYTF
TRBJ2-1 | 15 | - | TRBV6-4 | - | TGTGCCAGCAGCTTGGACCTCAGGCCACACAATGAGCAGTTCTTC | CASSLDLRPHNEQFF
TRBJ2-5 | 14 | - | TRBV6-5 | - | TGTGCCAGCAGCTGGGACGCCTTCGTCGAGACCCAGTACTTC | CASSWDAFVETQYF
TRBJ1-2 | 16 | - | TRBV5-4 | - | TGTGCCACCCATAGTGGGACCCCTCCAGCAGACTATGGCTACACCTTC | CATHSGTPPADYGYTF
TRBJ2-2 | 12 | - | TRBV6-2/TRBV6-3 | - | TGTGCCAGCAGTTCAAGGGACAGGGAGCTGTTTTTT | CASSSRDRELFF
TRBJ1-2 | 17 | - | TRBV11-2 | - | TGTGCCAGCAGTATCAGGCCGGTACTCTTTCCCCGAGATGGCTACACCTTC | CASSIRPVLFPRDGYTF
TRBJ2-1 | 15 | - | TRBV5-6 | - | TGTGCCAGCAGCTTGACGGGGGCGGGCTACAATGAGCAGTTCTTC | CASSLTGAGYNEQFF
TRBJ2-2 | 14 | - | TRBV29-1 | - | TGCAGCGTTCGGGGCAGTACGAACACCGGGGAGCTGTTTTTT | CSVRGSTNTGELFF
TRBJ1-1 | 13 | - | TRBV7-9 | few | TGTGCCAGCAGCTTCCGCAGGGATGCTGAAGCTTTCTTT | CASSFRRDAEAFF
TRBJ2-1 | 15 | TRBD2 | TRBV19 | - | TGTGCCAGTAACCTCGGGGGGGTAACCTACAATGAGCAGTTCTTC | CASNLGGVTYNEQFF
TRBJ1-3 | 15 | - | TRBV29-1 | - | TGCAGCGTGGCGACACCTATAGACTCTGGAAACACCATATATTTT | CSVATPIDSGNTIYF
TRBJ1-2 | 16 | TRBD1 | TRBV9 | - | TGTGCCAGCAGCACCCTCGGACAGGGGAGTACCTATGGCTACACCTTC | CASSTLGQGSTYGYTF
TRBJ2-5 | 14 | - | TRBV19 | - | TGTGCCAGTAGTATCCGGGCAGGTCCACAGACCCAGTACTTC | CASSIRAGPQTQYF
TRBJ2-5 | 15 | - | TRBV15 | once | TGTGCCACCAGCAGTTCAATAGCCATTCAAGAGACCCAGTACTTC | CATSSSIAIQETQYF
TRBJ1-1 | 15 | TRBD1 | TRBV6-5 | - | TGTGCCAGCAGTCTTATTCAGGGGGCAAGCGCTGAAGCTTTCTTT | CASSLIQGASAEAFF
TRBJ2-2 | 17 | TRBD1 | TRBV6-2/TRBV6-3 | - | TGTGCCAGCAGTTACTCGATGGGACAGGGGAACACCGGGGAGCTGTTTTTT | CASSYSMGQGNTGELFF
TRBJ1-1 | 15 | - | TRBV5-1 | - | TGCGCCAGCAGCTTCCTTTCCGGGACAAACACTGAAGCTTTCTTT | CASSFLSGTNTEAFF
TRBJ2-7 | 16 | TRBD2 | TRBV4-2 | - | TGTGCCAGCAGCCAGGGTACTAGCGGCCCTCCCTACGAGCAGTACTTC | CASSQGTSGPPYEQYF
TRBJ2-5 | 13 | - | TRBV5-5 | - | TGTGCCAGCAGCTCACGGGCCCAAGAGACCCAGTACTTC | CASSSRAQETQYF
TRBJ1-1 | 13 | - | TRBV6-5 | - | TGTGCCAGCACCCAAGGGGGAGACACTGAAGCTTTCTTT | CASTQGGDTEAFF
TRBJ2-3 | 13 | TRBD2 | TRBV6-2/TRBV6-3 | - | TGTGCCAGCAGCCTCGGACTAGCAAATACGCAGTATTTT | CASSLGLANTQYF
TRBJ1-2 | 14 | - | TRBV29-1 | few | TGCAGCGTTGAGGAGCGCGCAGGCAACTATGGCTACACCTTC | CSVEERAGNYGYTF
TRBJ1-2 | 17 | - | TRBV19 | few | TGTGCCAGTAGTATAGACCTTGCCCCGGGGTTTCGGCATGGCTACACCTTC | CASSIDLAPGFRHGYTF
TRBJ2-1 | 17 | TRBD2 | TRBV4-1 | - | TGCGCCAGCAGCCAGCCCTTCCTAGCGGGGGGACGGCATGAGCAGTTCTTC | CASSQPFLAGGRHEQFF